This T cell receptor (beta chain) emerged from a study of early T cells in non-severe SARS-CoV-2 infection (dated by TCRdb to the early 2020s). Regarding the research as a whole: Because TCR sequencing relied on bulk RNA taken from unsorted whole blood, pairing of alpha and beta chains was not possible. Overall results and qualifications from the work: VDJdb matching was skewed toward anti-spike CD8 responses and likely underestimated virus-specific expansions by missing private and CD4 specificities.

There are a few counts of this clonotype. Its antigen is still unknown. No base quality values were provided; no much bigger clone lies one nucleotide off. The study was a case-control design nested within a healthcare worker cohort in London, UK, with weekly nasopharyngeal swab PCR tests and blood sampling. Healthcare workers were enrolled in the week of the UK lockdown, from 23 to 31 March 2020, and were followed every week for up to roughly 15 weeks. The library was made by 5' RACE. Sequenced using a NextSeq 500. In the TCR library protocol, unique molecular identifiers were attached to individual cDNA molecules to correct for PCR bias and sequencing error. Sequencing covered both TCR alpha and beta chains, and within each sample the abundances of alpha and beta sequences were tightly co-correlated. Concerning the study's data processing: Decombinator V4 was used to annotate the V gene, J gene and CDR3 of the TCR sequences. Expanded TCRs were defined as changing significantly between any two time points under a Poisson model with p below 0.0001. TCR abundances were normalised to the total number of TCRs sequenced in each sample and reported as counts per million. TRAV1-2 paired with TRAJ12, TRAJ20 or TRAJ33 defined MAIT TCRs, while TRAV10 paired with TRAJ18 defined iNKT TCRs. VDJdb, accessed 1 November 2021, was searched for CMV, EBV and SARS-CoV-2 annotated TCRs, with TCRs annotated for multiple antigens excluded. TCRdb trimmed public reads at Q25 via fastp, called clones via MiXCR and kept in-frame beta chains. Rows merge per CDR3 protein into single entries with the most common DNA and genes. TCRdb's processing, not the authors' own work, is the source of the V and J calls. The sample data list fewer than 40,000 distinct CDR3 sequences, and more than 5.5% of these were observed just once. Of the sample, roughly 4.8% falls within the top ten clones.

Clipping removes 3 bases from V and 6 bases from J, with 4 as the unmatched junction base count. CDR1 and CDR2 are drawn from the germline V gene: KGHDR, SFDVKD. The CDR3 spans 15 residues, from the cysteine through the phenylalanine. Only CDR3 DNA is held: 45 bases, read in frame from base 1. The chain is assembled from TRBV24-1 and TRBJ2-7, and 13 junctional nucleotides match TRBD2. Sequences were obtained from whole blood. The source is an adult who was a healthcare worker with PCR-confirmed SARS-CoV-2 infection or an uninfected control (not recorded which). The nucleotide sequence is given as TGTGCCACCAGTGATGGACTAGCGGGAGATCGCGAGCAGTACTTC. Its translation is CATSDGLAGDREQYF.